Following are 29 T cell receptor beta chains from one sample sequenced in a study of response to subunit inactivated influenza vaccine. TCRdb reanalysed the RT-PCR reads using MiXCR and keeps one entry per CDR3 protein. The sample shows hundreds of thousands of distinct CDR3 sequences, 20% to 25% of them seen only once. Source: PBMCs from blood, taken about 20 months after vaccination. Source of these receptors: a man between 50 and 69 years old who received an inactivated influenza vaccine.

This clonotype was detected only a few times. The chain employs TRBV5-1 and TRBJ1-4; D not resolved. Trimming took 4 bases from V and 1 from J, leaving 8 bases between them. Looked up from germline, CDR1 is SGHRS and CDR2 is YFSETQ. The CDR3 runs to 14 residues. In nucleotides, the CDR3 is TGCGCCAGCAGCCCTCGTGGAACTAATGAAAAACTGTTTTTT. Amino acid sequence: CASSPRGTNEKLFF.

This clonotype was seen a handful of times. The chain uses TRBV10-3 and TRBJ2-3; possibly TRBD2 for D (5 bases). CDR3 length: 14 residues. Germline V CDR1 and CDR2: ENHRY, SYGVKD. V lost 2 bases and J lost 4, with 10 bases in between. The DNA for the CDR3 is TGTGCCATCAGTGAGATCGGGGTCGCAGATACGCAGTATTTT. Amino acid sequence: CAISEIGVADTQYF.

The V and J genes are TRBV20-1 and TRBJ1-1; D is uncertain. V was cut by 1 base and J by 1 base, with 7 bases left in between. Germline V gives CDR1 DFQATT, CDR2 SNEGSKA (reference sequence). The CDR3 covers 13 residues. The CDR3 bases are TGCAGTGCTAGAGTTTACGCGAACACTGAAGCTTTCTTT. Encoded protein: CSARVYANTEAFF.

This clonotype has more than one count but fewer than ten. This CDR3 is CASSLERTSGDTGELFF. The CDR3 DNA reads as TGTGCCAGCAGCTTAGAGAGGACTAGCGGAGACACCGGGGAGCTGTTTTTT. The V gene is TRBV11-3, the J gene TRBJ2-2, with TRBD2 matching over 10 bases. CDR3 length: 17 residues. Germline values: CDR1 SGHNT, CDR2 YENEEA. After removal of 0 bases from V and 3 bases from J, the junction contained 4 bases not matched to a gene.

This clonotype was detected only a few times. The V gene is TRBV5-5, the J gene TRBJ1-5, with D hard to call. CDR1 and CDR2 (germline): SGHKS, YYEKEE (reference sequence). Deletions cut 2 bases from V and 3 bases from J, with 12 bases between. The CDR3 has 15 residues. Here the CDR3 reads CASSFTDVYNQPQHF. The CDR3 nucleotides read TGTGCCAGCAGCTTCACGGACGTCTACAATCAGCCCCAGCATTTT.

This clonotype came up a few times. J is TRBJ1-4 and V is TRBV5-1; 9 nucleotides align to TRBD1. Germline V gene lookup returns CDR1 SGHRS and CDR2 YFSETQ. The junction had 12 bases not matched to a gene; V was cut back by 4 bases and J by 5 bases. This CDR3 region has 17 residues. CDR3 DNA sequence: TGCGCCAGCAGCGACAGGGGGTTAAGGGCTGGGAATGAAAAACTGTTTTTT. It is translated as CASSDRGLRAGNEKLFF.

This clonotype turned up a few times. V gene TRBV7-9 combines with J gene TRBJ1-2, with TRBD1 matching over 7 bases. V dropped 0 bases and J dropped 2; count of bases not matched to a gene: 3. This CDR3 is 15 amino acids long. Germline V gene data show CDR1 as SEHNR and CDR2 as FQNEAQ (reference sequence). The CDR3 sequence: CASSLAQGENYGYTF. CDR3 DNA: TGTGCCAGCAGCTTAGCGCAGGGGGAGAACTATGGCTACACCTTC.

In DNA, the CDR3 is TGTGCCAGCGATAACTCAGGATTCTATGGCTACACCTTC. Residues: CASDNSGFYGYTF. This chain connects TRBV12-3 or TRBV12-4 to TRBJ1-2, with D unresolved. The CDR3 extends over 13 amino acids. V was trimmed by 8 bases and J by 4 bases, leaving 14 bases between them.

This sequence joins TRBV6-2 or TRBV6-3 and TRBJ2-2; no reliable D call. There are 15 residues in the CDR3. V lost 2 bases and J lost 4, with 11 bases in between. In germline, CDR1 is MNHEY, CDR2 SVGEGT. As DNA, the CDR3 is TGTGCCAGCAGTTACCCAAAGTCAGTCACCGGGGAGCTGTTTTTT. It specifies CASSYPKSVTGELFF.

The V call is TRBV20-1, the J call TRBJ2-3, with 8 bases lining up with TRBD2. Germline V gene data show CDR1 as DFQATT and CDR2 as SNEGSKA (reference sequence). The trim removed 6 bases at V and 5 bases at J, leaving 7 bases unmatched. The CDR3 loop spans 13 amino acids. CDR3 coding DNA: TGCAGTGCCGGGGGGGCCGACCAAGATACGCAGTATTTT. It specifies CSAGGADQDTQYF.

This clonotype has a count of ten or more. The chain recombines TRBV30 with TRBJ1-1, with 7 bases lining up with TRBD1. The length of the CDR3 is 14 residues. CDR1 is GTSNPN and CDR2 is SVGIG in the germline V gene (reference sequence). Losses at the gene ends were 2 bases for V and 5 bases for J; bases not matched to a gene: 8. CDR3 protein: CAWSIGTARTEAFF. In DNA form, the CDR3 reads TGTGCCTGGAGTATCGGGACAGCCAGAACTGAAGCTTTCTTT.

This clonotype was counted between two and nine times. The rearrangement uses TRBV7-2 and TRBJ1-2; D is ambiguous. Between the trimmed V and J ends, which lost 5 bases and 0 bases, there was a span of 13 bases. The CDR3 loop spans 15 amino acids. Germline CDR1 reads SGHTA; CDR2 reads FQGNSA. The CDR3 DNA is TGTGCCAGCAGCCCCCTGCTTTCTACTAACTATGGCTACACCTTC. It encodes CASSPLLSTNYGYTF.

The CDR3 DNA reads as TGTGCCAGCTCACCACCGGCAGGCGGGACAGATACGCAGTATTTT. This gives the protein CASSPPAGGTDTQYF. V and J are TRBV18 and TRBJ2-3, with D tentatively TRBD2 (5 bases). The V gene lost 0 bases and the J gene lost 3 bases, with 10 bases spanning the gap. Germline-derived CDR1 and CDR2 are KGHSH and LQKENI. This CDR3 spans 15 amino acids.

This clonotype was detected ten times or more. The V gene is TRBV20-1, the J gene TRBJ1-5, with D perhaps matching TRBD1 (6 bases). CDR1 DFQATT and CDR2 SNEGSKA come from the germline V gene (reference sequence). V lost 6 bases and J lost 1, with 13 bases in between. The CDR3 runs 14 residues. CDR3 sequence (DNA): TGCAGTGCACCCCGGACAGCCAGCAATCAGCCCCAGCATTTT. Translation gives CSAPRTASNQPQHF.

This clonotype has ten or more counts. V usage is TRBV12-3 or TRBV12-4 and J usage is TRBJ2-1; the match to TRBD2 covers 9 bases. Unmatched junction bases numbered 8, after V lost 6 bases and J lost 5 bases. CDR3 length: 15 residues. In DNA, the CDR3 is TGTGCCAGCAGCCGCAGACTAGCGGTCCACAATGAGCAGTTCTTC. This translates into CASSRRLAVHNEQFF.

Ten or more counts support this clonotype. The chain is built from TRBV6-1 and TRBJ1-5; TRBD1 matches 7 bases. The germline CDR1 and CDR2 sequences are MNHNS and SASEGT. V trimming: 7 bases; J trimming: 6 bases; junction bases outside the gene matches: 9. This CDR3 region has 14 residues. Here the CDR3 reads CASNQGVSLQPQHF. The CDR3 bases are TGTGCCAGCAATCAGGGGGTATCACTTCAGCCCCAGCATTTT.

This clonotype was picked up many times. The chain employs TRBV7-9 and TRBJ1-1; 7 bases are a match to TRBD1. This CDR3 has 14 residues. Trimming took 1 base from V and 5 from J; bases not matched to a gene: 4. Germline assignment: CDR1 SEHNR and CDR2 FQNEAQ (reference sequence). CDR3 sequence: CASSLEGALTEAFF. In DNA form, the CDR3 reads TGTGCCAGCAGCTTAGAGGGGGCTCTGACTGAAGCTTTCTTT. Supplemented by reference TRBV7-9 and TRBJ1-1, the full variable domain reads DTGVSQNPRHKITKRGQNVTFRCDPISEHNRLYWYRQTLGQGPEFLTYFQNEAQLEKSRLLSDRFSAERPKGSFSTLEIQRTEQGDSAMYLCASSLEGALTEAFFGQGTRLTVV.

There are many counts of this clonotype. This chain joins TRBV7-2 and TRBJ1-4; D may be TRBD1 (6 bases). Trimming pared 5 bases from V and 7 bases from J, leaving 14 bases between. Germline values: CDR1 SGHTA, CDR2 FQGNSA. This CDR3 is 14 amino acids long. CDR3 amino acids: CASSTQGRVEKLFF. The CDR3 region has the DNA TGTGCCAGCAGCACTCAGGGGAGGGTTGAAAAACTGTTTTTT.

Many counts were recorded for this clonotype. In DNA form, the CDR3 reads TGTGCCACCAGCAGAGATATCGTCGGCCAGCCCCAGCATTTT. The encoded protein is CATSRDIVGQPQHF. V is TRBV15 and J is TRBJ1-5; the D is unclear. The CDR3 loop spans 14 amino acids. V was trimmed by 0 bases and J by 7 bases, leaving 10 bases between them. CDR1 is LNHNV, CDR2 YYDKDF, per germline (reference sequence).

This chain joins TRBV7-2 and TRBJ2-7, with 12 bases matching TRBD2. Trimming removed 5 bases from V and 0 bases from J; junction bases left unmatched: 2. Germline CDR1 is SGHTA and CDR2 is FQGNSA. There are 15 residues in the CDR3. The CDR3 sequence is CASSRLAGASYEQYF. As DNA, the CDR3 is TGTGCCAGCAGCAGACTAGCGGGGGCCTCCTACGAGCAGTACTTC.

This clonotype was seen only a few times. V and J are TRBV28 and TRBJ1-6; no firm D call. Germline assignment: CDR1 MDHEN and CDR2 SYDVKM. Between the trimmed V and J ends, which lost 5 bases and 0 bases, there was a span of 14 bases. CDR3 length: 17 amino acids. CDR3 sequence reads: CASSPPGFGSYNSPLHF. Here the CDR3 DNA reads TGTGCCAGCAGTCCGCCGGGATTCGGCTCCTATAATTCACCCCTCCACTTT. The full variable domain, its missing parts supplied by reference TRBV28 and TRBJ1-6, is DVKVTQSSRYLVKRTGEKVFLECVQDMDHENMFWYRQDPGLGLRLIYFSYDVKMKEKGDIPEGYSVSREKKERFSLILESASTNQTSMYLCASSPPGFGSYNSPLHFGNGTRLTVT.

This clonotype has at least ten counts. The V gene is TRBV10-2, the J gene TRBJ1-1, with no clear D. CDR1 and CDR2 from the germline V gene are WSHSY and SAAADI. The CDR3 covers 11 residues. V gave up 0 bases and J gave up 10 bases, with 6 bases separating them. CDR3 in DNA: TGCGCCAGCAGTGAGTCGACTCTAGCTTTCTTT. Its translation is CASSESTLAFF.

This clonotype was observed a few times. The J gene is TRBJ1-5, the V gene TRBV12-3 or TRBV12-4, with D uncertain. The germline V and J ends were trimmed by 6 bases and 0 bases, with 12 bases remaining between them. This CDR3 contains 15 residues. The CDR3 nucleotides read TGTGCCAGCAGCCCAGACGGATATAGCAATCAGCCCCAGCATTTT. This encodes CASSPDGYSNQPQHF.

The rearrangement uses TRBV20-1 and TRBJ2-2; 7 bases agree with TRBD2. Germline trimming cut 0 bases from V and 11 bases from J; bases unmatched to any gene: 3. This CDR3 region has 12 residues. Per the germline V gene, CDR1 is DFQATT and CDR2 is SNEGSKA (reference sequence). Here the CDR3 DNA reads TGCAGTGCTAGAGACCCTAGCGGCGAGCTGTTTTTT. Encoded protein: CSARDPSGELFF.

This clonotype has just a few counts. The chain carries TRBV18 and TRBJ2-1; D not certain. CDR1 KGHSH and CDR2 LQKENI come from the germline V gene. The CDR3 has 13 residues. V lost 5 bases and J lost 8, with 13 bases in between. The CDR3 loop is CASSAHVGDEQFF. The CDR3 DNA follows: TGTGCCAGCTCAGCACACGTGGGCGATGAGCAGTTCTTC.

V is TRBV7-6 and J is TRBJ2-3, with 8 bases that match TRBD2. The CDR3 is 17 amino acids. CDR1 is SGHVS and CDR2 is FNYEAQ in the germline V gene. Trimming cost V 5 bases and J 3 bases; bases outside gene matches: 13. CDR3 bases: TGTGCCAGCAGCACAACCCACCTGAGCGGGAGAACAGATACGCAGTATTTT. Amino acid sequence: CASSTTHLSGRTDTQYF.

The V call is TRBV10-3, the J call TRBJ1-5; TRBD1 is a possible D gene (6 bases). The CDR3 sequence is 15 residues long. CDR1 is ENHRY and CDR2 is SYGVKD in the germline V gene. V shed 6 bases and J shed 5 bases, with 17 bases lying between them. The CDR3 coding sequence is TGTGCCATCAGGGGGGGTACAGGGTCGCATCAGCCCCAGCATTTT. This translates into CAIRGGTGSHQPQHF.

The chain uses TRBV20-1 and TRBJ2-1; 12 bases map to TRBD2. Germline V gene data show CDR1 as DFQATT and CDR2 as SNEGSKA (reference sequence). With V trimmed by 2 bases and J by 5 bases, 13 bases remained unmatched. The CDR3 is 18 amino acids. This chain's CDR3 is CSARSQERLAGADNEQFF. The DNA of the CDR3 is TGCAGTGCTAGATCCCAAGAACGACTAGCGGGGGCGGACAATGAGCAGTTCTTC.

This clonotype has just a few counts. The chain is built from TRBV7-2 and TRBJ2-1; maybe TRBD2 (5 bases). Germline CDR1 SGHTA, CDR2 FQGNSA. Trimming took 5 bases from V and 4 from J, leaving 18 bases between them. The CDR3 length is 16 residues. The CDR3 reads CASSQFTAAVYNEQFF. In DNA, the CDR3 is TGTGCCAGCAGCCAATTTACAGCGGCTGTTTACAATGAGCAGTTCTTC. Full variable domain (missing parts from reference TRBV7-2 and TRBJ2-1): GAGVSQSPSNKVTEKGKDVELRCDPISGHTALYWYRQSLGQGLEFLIYFQGNSAPDKSGLPSDRFSAERTGGSVSTLTIQRTQQEDSAVYLCASSQFTAAVYNEQFFGPGTRLTVL.